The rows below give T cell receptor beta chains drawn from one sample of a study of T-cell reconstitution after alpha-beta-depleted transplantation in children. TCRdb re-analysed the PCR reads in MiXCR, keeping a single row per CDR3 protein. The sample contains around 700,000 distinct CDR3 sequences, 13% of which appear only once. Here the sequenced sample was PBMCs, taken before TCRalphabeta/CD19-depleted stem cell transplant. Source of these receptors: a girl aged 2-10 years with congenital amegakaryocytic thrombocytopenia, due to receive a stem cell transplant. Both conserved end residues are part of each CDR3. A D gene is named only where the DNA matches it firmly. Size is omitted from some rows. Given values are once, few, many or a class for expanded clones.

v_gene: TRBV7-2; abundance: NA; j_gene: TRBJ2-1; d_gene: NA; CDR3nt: TGTGCCAGCACCTCTATGGGGAGGGAGCAGTTCTTC; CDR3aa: CASTSMGREQFF
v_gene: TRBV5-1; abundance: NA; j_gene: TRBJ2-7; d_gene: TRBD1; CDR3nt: TGCGCCAGCAGCTCTCGGACAGGTGCGTCGGGGGAGCAGTACTTC; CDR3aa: CASSSRTGASGEQYF
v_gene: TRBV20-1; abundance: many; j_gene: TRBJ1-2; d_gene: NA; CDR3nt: TGCAGTGCTATTGCGTTATATGGCTACACCTTC; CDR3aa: CSAIALYGYTF
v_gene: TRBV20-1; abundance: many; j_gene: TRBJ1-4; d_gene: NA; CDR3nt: TGCAGTGCTAGTGCTGGCGGGGAAAAACTGTTTTTT; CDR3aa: CSASAGGEKLFF
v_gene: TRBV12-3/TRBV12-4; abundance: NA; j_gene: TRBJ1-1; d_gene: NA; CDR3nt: TGTGCCAGCAGCCAAAATGAAGCTTTCTTT; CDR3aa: CASSQNEAFF
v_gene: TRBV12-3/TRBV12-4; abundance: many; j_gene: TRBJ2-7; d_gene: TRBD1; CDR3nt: TGTGCCAGCACGGTCCTTTCGGGACAGGGGATCCACGAGCAGTACTTC; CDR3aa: CASTVLSGQGIHEQYF
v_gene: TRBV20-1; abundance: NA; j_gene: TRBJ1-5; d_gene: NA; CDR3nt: TGCAGTGCTAGGACGTCCGGCAGGCTGGGTCAGCCCCAGCATTTT; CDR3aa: CSARTSGRLGQPQHF
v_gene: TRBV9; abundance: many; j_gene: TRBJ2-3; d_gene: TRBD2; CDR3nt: TGTGCCAGCAGCGTCGGGACTAGCCGGACAGATACGCAGTATTTT; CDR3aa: CASSVGTSRTDTQYF
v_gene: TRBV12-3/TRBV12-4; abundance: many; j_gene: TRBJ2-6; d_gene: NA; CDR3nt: TGTGCCAGCAGTTTCCGGTTAGCGTCCTCTGGGGCCAACGTCCTGACTTTC; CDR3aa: CASSFRLASSGANVLTF
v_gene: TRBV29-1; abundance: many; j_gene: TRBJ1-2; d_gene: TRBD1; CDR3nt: TGCAGCGTTGGGGACAGGGATCTCTATGGCTACACCTTC; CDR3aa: CSVGDRDLYGYTF
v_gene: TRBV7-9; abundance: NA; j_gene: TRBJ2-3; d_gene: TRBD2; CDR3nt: TGTGCCAGCAGCTGGGGGGGAGCGGGAGAGAACACAGATACGCAGTATTTT; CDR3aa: CASSWGGAGENTDTQYF
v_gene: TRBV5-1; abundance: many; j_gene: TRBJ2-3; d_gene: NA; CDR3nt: TGCGCCACCGCGACAGGCCCGTTCACAGATACGCAGTATTTT; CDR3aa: CATATGPFTDTQYF
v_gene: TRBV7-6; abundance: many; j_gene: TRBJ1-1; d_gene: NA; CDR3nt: TGTGCCAGCAGCTTATCGAGGGGGTACAACACTGAAGCTTTCTTT; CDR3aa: CASSLSRGYNTEAFF
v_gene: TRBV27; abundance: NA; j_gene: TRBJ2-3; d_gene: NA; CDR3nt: TGTGCCAGCAGTCCTCGGGACTCCTCAAGCACAGATACGCAGTATTTT; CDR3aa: CASSPRDSSSTDTQYF
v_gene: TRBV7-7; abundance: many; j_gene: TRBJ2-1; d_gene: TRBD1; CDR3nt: TGTGCCAGCAGCCAAACCGGGACAGGGTCCTACAATGAGCAGTTCTTC; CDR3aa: CASSQTGTGSYNEQFF
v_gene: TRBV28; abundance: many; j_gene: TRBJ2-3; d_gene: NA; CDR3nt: TGTGCCAGCAGTTTTCTCGACCGATATACGCAGTATTTT; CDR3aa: CASSFLDRYTQYF
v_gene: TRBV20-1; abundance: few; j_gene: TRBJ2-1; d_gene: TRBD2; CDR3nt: TGCAGTGCTAGAGATCCAACTAGCGGGAGGGCCAATGAGCAGTTCTTC; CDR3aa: CSARDPTSGRANEQFF
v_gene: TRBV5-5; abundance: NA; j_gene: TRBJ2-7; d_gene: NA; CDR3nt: TGTGCCAGCAGCGATCGGTTTGGCGGGACCCCCTACGAGCAGTACTTC; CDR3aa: CASSDRFGGTPYEQYF
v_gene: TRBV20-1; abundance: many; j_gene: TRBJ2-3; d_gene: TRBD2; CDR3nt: TGCAGTGCTAGCCAAACCGGACCAGCGGGAATGGCAGATACGCAGTATTTT; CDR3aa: CSASQTGPAGMADTQYF
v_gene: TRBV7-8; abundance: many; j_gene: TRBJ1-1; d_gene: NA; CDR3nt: TGTGCCAGCAGCGGCAGGGGCACTGAAGCTTTCTTT; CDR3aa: CASSGRGTEAFF
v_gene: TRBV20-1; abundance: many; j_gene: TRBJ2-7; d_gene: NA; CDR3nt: TGCAGTGCTAGAGATGTCGGGGACCCGATCGTTGGGGAGCAGTACTTC; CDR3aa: CSARDVGDPIVGEQYF
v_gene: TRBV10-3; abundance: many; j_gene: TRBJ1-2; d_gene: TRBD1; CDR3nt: TGTGCCATCAGTTATGACAGGGAGGGGAACTATGGCTACACCTTC; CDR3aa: CAISYDREGNYGYTF
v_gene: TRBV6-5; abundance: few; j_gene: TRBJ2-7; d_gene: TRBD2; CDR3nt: TGTGCCAGCAGTTACGGAGCGGGAGGGGGCTACGAGCAGTACTTC; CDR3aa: CASSYGAGGGYEQYF
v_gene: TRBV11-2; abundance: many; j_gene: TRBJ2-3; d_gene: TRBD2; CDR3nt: TGTGCCAGCAGCTTTCTAGCGGGAGATTCTGATACGCAGTATTTT; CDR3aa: CASSFLAGDSDTQYF
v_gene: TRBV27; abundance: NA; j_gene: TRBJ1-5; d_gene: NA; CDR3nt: TGTGCCAGCAGCTCCATCGCCCAGGGATATAGCAATCAGCCCCAGCATTTT; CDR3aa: CASSSIAQGYSNQPQHF
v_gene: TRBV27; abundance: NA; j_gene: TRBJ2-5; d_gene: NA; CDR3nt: TGTGCCAGCAGTCCAGTCTTGCCGGGATTGGAGACCCAATACTTC; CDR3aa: CASSPVLPGLETQYF
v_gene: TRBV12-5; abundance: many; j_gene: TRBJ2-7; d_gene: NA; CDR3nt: TGTGCTTCGACCTGGGGAAAAACTTACGAGCAGTACTTC; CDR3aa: CASTWGKTYEQYF
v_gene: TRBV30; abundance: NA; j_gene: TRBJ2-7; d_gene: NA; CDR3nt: TGTGCCTGGAGTTCGACCCACGAGCAGTACTTC; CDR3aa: CAWSSTHEQYF
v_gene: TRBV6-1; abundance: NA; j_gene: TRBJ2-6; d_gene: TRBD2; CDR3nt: TGTGCTACTAGCGGTTTCTCTGGGGCCAACGTCCTGACTTTC; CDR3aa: CATSGFSGANVLTF
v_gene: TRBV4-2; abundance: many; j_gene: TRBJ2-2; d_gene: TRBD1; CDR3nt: TGTGCCAGCAGCCATGTGGGACAGGGGAACACCGGGGAGCTGTTTTTT; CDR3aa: CASSHVGQGNTGELFF
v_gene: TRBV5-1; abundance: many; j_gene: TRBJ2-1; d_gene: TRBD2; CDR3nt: TGCGCCAGCAGCCTCACACTAGCGGTACGCAGCAACAATGAGCAGTTCTTC; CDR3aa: CASSLTLAVRSNNEQFF
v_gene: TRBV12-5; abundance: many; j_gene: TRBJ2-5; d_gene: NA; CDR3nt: TGTGCTAGTGGTCGACCACAGGGCCAAGAGACCCAGTACTTC; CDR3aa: CASGRPQGQETQYF
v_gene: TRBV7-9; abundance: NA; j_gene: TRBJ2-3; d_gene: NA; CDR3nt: TGTGCCAGCAGCTTATTCGCAGTGATGACAGATACGCAGTATTTT; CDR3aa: CASSLFAVMTDTQYF
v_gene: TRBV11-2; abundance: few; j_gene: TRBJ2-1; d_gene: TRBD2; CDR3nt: TGTGCCAGCAGCATGGAACTAGCGGGAACGAGCTCCTACAATGAGCAGTTCTTC; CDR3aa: CASSMELAGTSSYNEQFF
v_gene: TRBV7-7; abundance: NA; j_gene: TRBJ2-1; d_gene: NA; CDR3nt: TGTGCCAGCAGCACCGACTTTAGCTCCTACAATGAGCAGTTCTTC; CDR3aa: CASSTDFSSYNEQFF
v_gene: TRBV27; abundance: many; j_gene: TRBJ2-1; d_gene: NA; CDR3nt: TGTGCCAGCAGTTTCGGTACAGGGTTTTACGATGAGCAGTTCTTC; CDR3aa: CASSFGTGFYDEQFF
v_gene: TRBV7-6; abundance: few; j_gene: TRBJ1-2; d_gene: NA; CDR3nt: TGTGCCAGCAGCTTAGTTGAGTTTTCGCGCTATGGCTACACCTTC; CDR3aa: CASSLVEFSRYGYTF
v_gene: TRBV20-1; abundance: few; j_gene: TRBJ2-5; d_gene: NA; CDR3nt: TGCAGTGCTAGCTATGAGACCCAGTACTTC; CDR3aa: CSASYETQYF
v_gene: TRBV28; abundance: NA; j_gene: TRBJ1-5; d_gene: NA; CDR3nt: TGTGCCAGCATGTCGGCGGGGGAGCCCCAGCATTTT; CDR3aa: CASMSAGEPQHF
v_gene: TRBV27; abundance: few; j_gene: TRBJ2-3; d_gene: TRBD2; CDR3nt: TGTGCCAGCAGTCTCGGACTAGCGGGAGGTGGGGGGACGCAGTATTTT; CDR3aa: CASSLGLAGGGGTQYF
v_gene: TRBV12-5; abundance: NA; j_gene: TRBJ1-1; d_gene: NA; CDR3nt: TGTGCTAGTGGTCGCGGGGTCAGCACTGAAGCTTTCTTT; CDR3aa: CASGRGVSTEAFF
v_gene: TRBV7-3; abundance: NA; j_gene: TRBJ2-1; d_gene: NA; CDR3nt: TGTGCCAGCAGCTCAGGGCTTAAGAATGAGCAGTTCTTC; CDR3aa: CASSSGLKNEQFF
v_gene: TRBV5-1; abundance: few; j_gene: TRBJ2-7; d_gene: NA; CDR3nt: TGCGCCAGCAGCGTACAGACAGGTGCTTACGAGCAGTACTTC; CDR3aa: CASSVQTGAYEQYF
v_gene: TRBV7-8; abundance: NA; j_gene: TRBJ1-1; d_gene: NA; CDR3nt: TGTGCCAGCAGCTTAGTTTCCGGGGACGGGGCAACTGAAGCTTTCTTT; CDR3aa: CASSLVSGDGATEAFF
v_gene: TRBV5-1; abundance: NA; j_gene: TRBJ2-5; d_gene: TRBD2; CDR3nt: TGCGCCAGCAGCTTGGCCGGTCGGACTAGCGGACAAGAGACCCAGTACTTC; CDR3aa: CASSLAGRTSGQETQYF
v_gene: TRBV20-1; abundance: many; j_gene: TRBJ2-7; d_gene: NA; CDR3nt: TGCAGTGCTAGGGGTGGAGCTGACTACGAGCAGTACTTC; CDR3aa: CSARGGADYEQYF
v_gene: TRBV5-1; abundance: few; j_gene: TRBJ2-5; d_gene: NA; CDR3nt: TGCGCCAGCAGCCCCCCGGGACTGAAAGAGACCCAGTACTTC; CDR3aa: CASSPPGLKETQYF
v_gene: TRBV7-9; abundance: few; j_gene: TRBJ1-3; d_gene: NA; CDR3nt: TGTGCCAGCAGCTCGGACGTGAGAAACACCATATATTTT; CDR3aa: CASSSDVRNTIYF
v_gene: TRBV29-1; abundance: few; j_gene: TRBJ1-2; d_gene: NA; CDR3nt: TGCAGCGTTGAAATGGGTGGGGGTGCGAGTGGCTACACCTTC; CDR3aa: CSVEMGGGASGYTF
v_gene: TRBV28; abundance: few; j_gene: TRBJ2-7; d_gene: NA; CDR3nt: TGTGCCAGCACCGCTGTCGACTACGAGCAGTACTTC; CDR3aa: CASTAVDYEQYF